Listed here are 17 T cell receptor beta chains from one sample, sequenced in a study of cytomegalovirus exposure and HLA in healthy donors. Primers for the PCR totalled 60 Vbeta and 13 Jbeta. Profiled with immunoSEQ multiplex PCR; TCRdb holds only in-frame clones, not every one. This table has 100,000 to 150,000 clones, around 76% appearing once. Sequenced input: PBMCs. Receptors originate from a male donor in good health and CMV-seronegative.

The chain has TRBV30 and TRBJ1-2; D is ambiguous. The CDR3 has 16 residues. Germline lookup yields CDR1 GTSNPN and CDR2 SVGIG (reference sequence). V lost 0 bases, J lost 1 base, and 15 bases lay in between. The CDR3 region is CAWSVDRPSGNYGYTF. DNA for the CDR3: TGTGCCTGGAGTGTAGACCGGCCCTCGGGTAACTATGGCTACACCTTC.

CDR3 sequence (DNA): TGTGCCAGCAGTTACGCGGAAGGGGGCACTGAAGCTTTCTTT. It yields the protein CASSYAEGGTEAFF. The J gene is TRBJ1-1, the V gene TRBV6-5; D is possibly TRBD1 (6 bases). CDR1 MNHEY and CDR2 SVGAGI come from the germline V gene. The V gene lost 2 bases and the J gene lost 4 bases, with 11 bases spanning the gap. The length of the CDR3 is 14 residues.

This clone was observed a handful of times. The V and J genes are TRBV7-6 and TRBJ1-1; TRBD1 agrees at 12 bases. Germline loops: CDR1 SGHVS, CDR2 FNYEAQ. The CDR3 runs to 15 residues. The ends lost 5 bases at V and 10 bases at J; junction bases unmatched: 11. The CDR3 reads CASSPNPGQGAVAFF. CDR3 nucleotide sequence: TGTGCCAGCAGCCCAAACCCGGGACAGGGGGCTGTAGCTTTCTTT.

The gene calls are TRBV5-6 and TRBJ2-7; tentatively, D is TRBD1 (6 bases). This CDR3 region has 13 residues. Germline loops: CDR1 SGHDT, CDR2 YYEEEE. Trimming removed 4 bases at V and 3 bases at J, with 11 bases between. This CDR3 is CASSRDRYYEQYF. The CDR3 DNA sequence: TGTGCCAGCAGCCGAGACAGGTACTACGAGCAGTACTTC.

This clone showed up just once. The CDR3 sequence is CASSQANRALVTEAFF. The CDR3, as DNA: TGCGCCAGCAGCCAAGCCAACAGGGCCTTGGTCACTGAAGCTTTCTTT. The chain links TRBV4-3 to TRBJ1-1, with D possibly TRBD1 on 6 matching bases. Germline V lookup: CDR1 LGHNA, CDR2 YSLEER. The CDR3 extends over 16 amino acids. V gave up 1 base and J gave up 4 bases, with 16 bases separating them.

This clone appeared a single time. This sequence joins TRBV28 and TRBJ2-7; 8 bases are a match to TRBD1. Trimming took 8 bases from V and 12 from J; bases not matched to a gene: 9. Germline lookup yields CDR1 MDHEN and CDR2 SYDVKM. The CDR3 totals 11 residues. The CDR3 sequence is CASRSDRESYF. CDR3 DNA: TGTGCCAGCCGATCGGACAGGGAATCGTACTTC.

The chain joins TRBV14 to TRBJ1-2, with D maybe TRBD1 (6 bases). The CDR3 length is 16 residues. V lost 1 base and J 7 bases, leaving 19 bases between the germline ends. CDR1 and CDR2 from the germline V gene are SGHDN and FVKESK. CDR3 protein: CASSQVVGPGVGGYTF. DNA for the CDR3: TGTGCCAGCAGCCAAGTGGTGGGACCAGGGGTCGGTGGCTACACCTTC.

This chain connects TRBV6-5 to TRBJ2-7; the D is unclear. The CDR3 has 12 residues. Trimming cost V 6 bases and J 3 bases, with 9 bases left between them. Looked up from germline, CDR1 is MNHEY and CDR2 is SVGAGI. CDR3 sequence reads: CASSPDNYEQYF. The DNA for the CDR3 is TGTGCCAGCAGCCCCGACAACTACGAGCAGTACTTC.

The rearrangement uses TRBV7-9 and TRBJ1-1, with D possibly matching TRBD1 (5 bases). This CDR3 contains 14 residues. The germline V gene encodes CDR1 SEHNR and CDR2 FQNEAQ (reference sequence). Between the trimmed V and J ends, which lost 5 bases and 1 base, there was a span of 11 bases. CDR3 coding DNA: TGTGCCAGCAGCCCCCTCGACAGGAACACTGAAGCTTTCTTT. Translated, it gives CASSPLDRNTEAFF.

This chain uses TRBV28 with TRBJ2-7; D call uncertain. This CDR3 contains 13 residues. The V gene lost 5 bases and the J gene lost 2 bases, with 10 bases spanning the gap. The V gene's germline CDR1 is MDHEN and CDR2 SYDVKM. As DNA, the CDR3 is TGTGCCAGCAGTCCCGTTTCTCCCTACGAGCAGTACTTC. Protein sequence: CASSPVSPYEQYF.

The chain joins TRBV4-2 to TRBJ1-2; the D gene is possibly TRBD1 (6 bases). V was clipped by 8 bases and J by 7 bases, with 23 bases between them. CDR1 is LGHNA and CDR2 is YNFKEQ in the germline V gene. This CDR3 has 15 amino acids. CDR3 loop: CASRSLGGTGPGYTF. The CDR3 region has the DNA TGTGCCAGCCGGAGCTTAGGGGGAACCGGGCCTGGCTACACCTTC.

The V gene is TRBV28, the J gene TRBJ2-7; 14 positions match TRBD2. The CDR3 sequence is 18 residues long. From germline, CDR1 is MDHEN and CDR2 SYDVKM. The V segment lost 8 bases and the J segment 2 bases; nucleotides outside the gene matches: 14. The CDR3 DNA reads as TGTGCCAGCGTAGGGGGGGGTAGGACTAGCGGGAGGACCTACGAGCAGTACTTC. Protein product: CASVGGGRTSGRTYEQYF. Supplemented by reference TRBV28 and TRBJ2-7, the full variable domain reads DVKVTQSSRYLVKRTGEKVFLECVQDMDHENMFWYRQDPGLGLRLIYFSYDVKMKEKGDIPEGYSVSREKKERFSLILESASTNQTSMYLCASVGGGRTSGRTYEQYFGPGTRLTVT.

The chain joins TRBV19 to TRBJ1-3; 7 bases are shared with TRBD1. The junction had 6 bases not matched to a gene; V was cut back by 4 bases and J by 0 bases. The CDR3 contains 16 residues. CDR1 is LNHDA and CDR2 is SQIVND in the germline V gene (reference sequence). The DNA for the CDR3 is TGTGCCAGTAGTACTCTCCAGGGGGTCTCTGGAAACACCATATATTTT. Its translation: CASSTLQGVSGNTIYF.

The V gene is TRBV13, the J gene TRBJ1-2; a possible D gene is TRBD1 (6 bases). Germline CDR1 and CDR2: PRHDT and FYEKMQ (reference sequence). This CDR3 spans 14 amino acids. V was shortened by 6 bases and J by 4 bases, with 15 bases between the two germline ends. CDR3 region: CASSSDRSIYGYTF. The CDR3 coding sequence is TGTGCCAGCAGTTCCGACAGGTCAATCTATGGCTACACCTTC.

The chain employs TRBV5-6 and TRBJ1-5; D ambiguous. Germline V gene sequence: CDR1 SGHDT, CDR2 YYEEEE. The germline V and J ends were trimmed by 1 base and 7 bases, with 12 bases remaining between them. The CDR3 contains 14 residues. The CDR3 coding sequence is TGTGCCAGCAGCTTGAGAGGGATTGGCCAGCCCCAGCATTTT. It specifies CASSLRGIGQPQHF.

The CDR3: CASSKVRTENGLQETQYF. The CDR3 DNA reads TGTGCCAGCAGCAAAGTTAGGACAGAAAATGGGCTCCAAGAGACCCAGTACTTC. The chain recombines TRBV21-1 with TRBJ2-5; TRBD1 is the table's D call and was not checked against the DNA. TRBV21-1 is a known pseudogene. The CDR3 runs to 18 residues.

This clone showed up just once. The chain has TRBV9 and TRBJ1-3; a possible D gene is TRBD1 (5 bases). CDR1 is SGDLS, CDR2 YYNGEE, per germline. The CDR3 loop spans 14 amino acids. Trimming shortened V by 3 bases and J by 2 bases, and 9 bases separated the two germline ends. The CDR3 DNA reads TGTGCCAGCAGCGACAGGACTACTGGAAACACCATATATTTT. Its translation: CASSDRTTGNTIYF.